The 23 T cell receptor beta chains below all came from one sample that was sequenced in a study of T-cell memory formation after mild COVID-19. From the 5' RACE reads, TCRdb called clonotypes with MiXCR, one entry per CDR3 protein. The sample yields roughly 300,000 distinct CDR3 sequences, roughly 8.2% seen once. The sequenced sample was PBMCs or a T cell subset sorted from them (not recorded which). The source is a man between 18 and 35 years old who had mild COVID-19 (a few samples of this study predate the infection). Cell type and time point are not known.

V is TRBV9 and J is TRBJ2-2, with 7 bases that match TRBD1. The germline CDR1 and CDR2 sequences are SGDLS and YYNGEE. The CDR3 spans 15 residues. The V gene end was trimmed by 5 bases and the J gene end by 1 base; junction bases not matched to a gene: 5. This CDR3 reads CASRPNRGNTGELFF. The CDR3 DNA reads TGTGCCAGCAGACCTAACAGGGGGAACACCGGGGAGCTGTTTTTT.

The gene calls are TRBV4-2 and TRBJ2-2; D remains unclear. This CDR3 comprises 13 residues. V was clipped by 4 bases and J by 6 bases, with 9 bases between them. Germline loops: CDR1 LGHNA, CDR2 YNFKEQ. The CDR3 DNA sequence: TGTGCCAGCAGCCCCAACCTGGCCGGGGAGCTGTTTTTT. It encodes CASSPNLAGELFF.

J is TRBJ2-3 and V is TRBV5-1; 9 nucleotides line up with TRBD1. CDR3 length: 15 residues. The V and J ends lost 4 bases and 2 bases, in that order; junction bases with no gene match: 5. Germline CDR1 and CDR2: SGHRS and YFSETQ. The CDR3 nucleotides read TGCGCCAGCAGCATCCGGGACAGGGTCACAGATACGCAGTATTTT. It encodes CASSIRDRVTDTQYF. The whole variable domain, remainder taken from reference TRBV5-1 and TRBJ2-3, is KAGVTQTPRYLIKTRGQQVTLSCSPISGHRSVSWYQQTPGQGLQFLFEYFSETQRNKGNFPGRFSGRQFSNSRSEMNVSTLELGDSALYLCASSIRDRVTDTQYFGPGTRLTVL.

The table lists this clonotype with many counts. This chain links TRBV20-1 with TRBJ2-3, with D tentatively TRBD2 (7 bases). V lost 5 bases and J lost 2, with 14 bases in between. CDR3 size: 14 residues. Germline V gene lookup returns CDR1 DFQATT and CDR2 SNEGSKA (reference sequence). The CDR3 bases are TGCAGTGCTGGACGCGGGGGCTCCACAGATACGCAGTATTTT. It codes for CSAGRGGSTDTQYF.

This clonotype was recorded at least ten times. The chain carries TRBV5-1 and TRBJ2-1; perhaps TRBD2 as D (5 bases). Germline CDR1 and CDR2: SGHRS and YFSETQ. CDR3 size: 14 residues. The ends were cut back, 0 bases at V and 8 bases at J, with 12 bases in the middle. CDR3 sequence: CASSLAGLADEQFF. The CDR3 DNA reads TGCGCCAGCAGCTTGGCCGGGCTAGCCGATGAGCAGTTCTTC.

This clonotype was recorded at least ten times. The chain is built from TRBV6-2 or TRBV6-3 and TRBJ1-5, with D possibly matching TRBD1 (5 bases). V lost 9 bases to trimming and J lost 5 bases, with 23 bases between them. This CDR3 has 16 residues. Germline values: CDR1 MNHEY, CDR2 SVGEGT. CDR3 in amino acids: CASNFRLNRHDQPQHF. DNA for the CDR3: TGTGCCAGTAATTTTCGGCTAAACAGGCACGATCAGCCCCAGCATTTT.

The V gene is TRBV11-2, the J gene TRBJ2-3; D could derive from TRBD1 or TRBD2 (6 bases each). V dropped 0 bases and J dropped 1 base, with 11 bases sitting between them. CDR1 SGHAT and CDR2 FQNNGV come from the germline V gene. This CDR3 has 16 residues. DNA of the CDR3: TGTGCCAGCAGCTTAGATGGGGGGCCGGGCACAGATACGCAGTATTTT. Translation: CASSLDGGPGTDTQYF.

This clonotype has more than one count but fewer than ten. The CDR3 protein is CATSRDRQNNSPLHF. The CDR3, as DNA: TGTGCCACCAGCAGAGATCGACAGAATAATTCACCCCTCCACTTT. V gene TRBV15 combines with J gene TRBJ1-6, with a possible D match to TRBD1 (5 bases). The V gene lost 0 bases and the J gene lost 5 bases, with 8 bases spanning the gap. CDR3 length: 15 amino acids. CDR1 and CDR2 from the germline V gene are LNHNV and YYDKDF (reference sequence).

The sample holds many counts of this clonotype. The V call is TRBV5-1, the J call TRBJ2-1, with unresolved D. The CDR3 sequence is 15 residues long. Germline CDR1 and CDR2: SGHRS and YFSETQ. Trimming removed 2 bases at V and 1 base at J, with 10 bases between. Written as DNA, the CDR3 is TGCGCCAGCAGCTTCGATCAGTCTTCCTACAATGAGCAGTTCTTC. This sequence encodes CASSFDQSSYNEQFF.

The rearrangement uses TRBV6-2 or TRBV6-3 and TRBJ2-7; D might be TRBD2 (6 bases). The CDR3 sequence is 12 residues long. Trimming left V 4 bases short and J 6 bases short, with 10 bases between. CDR1 is MNHEY, CDR2 SVGEGT, per germline. The chain's CDR3 is CASSWGVLEQYV. The CDR3 bases are TGTGCCAGCAGTTGGGGGGTACTCGAGCAGTACGTC.

The rearrangement links TRBV12-3 or TRBV12-4 to TRBJ2-1; 11 bases fit TRBD1. The CDR3 contains 16 residues. The trim removed 7 bases at V and 3 bases at J, leaving 8 bases unmatched. As DNA, the CDR3 is TGTGCCAGCACCTCTCAAGGGACAGGGGGCTACAATGAGCAGTTCTTC. Translating gives CASTSQGTGGYNEQFF.

The table lists this clonotype with a few counts. The chain links TRBV20-1 to TRBJ2-2; no reliable D call. The germline CDR1 and CDR2 sequences are DFQATT and SNEGSKA (reference sequence). Trimming removed 4 bases from V and 1 base from J, with 10 bases in between. CDR3 length: 14 residues. Written as DNA, the CDR3 is TGCAGTGCTAAAGTCCCAAAGAACACCGGGGAGCTGTTTTTT. Translated: CSAKVPKNTGELFF.

The genes are TRBV20-1 and TRBJ2-7, with D maybe TRBD1 (6 bases). The CDR3 is made up of 13 amino acids. V was trimmed by 2 bases and J by 3 bases, leaving 11 bases between them. In germline, CDR1 is DFQATT, CDR2 SNEGSKA (reference sequence). Here the CDR3 reads CSARNPRGYEQYV. The DNA for the CDR3 is TGCAGTGCTAGAAACCCCAGGGGCTACGAGCAGTACGTC.

This clonotype occurred a few times. The chain carries TRBV7-9 and TRBJ2-6; D is possibly TRBD1 (6 bases). Trimming shortened V by 6 bases and J by 0 bases, and 18 bases separated the two germline ends. The CDR3 totals 18 residues. Germline V CDR1 and CDR2: SEHNR, FQNEAQ (reference sequence). The CDR3 is CASSSYGQLPSGANVLTF. The CDR3 DNA reads TGTGCCAGCAGTTCTTACGGACAGCTCCCCTCTGGGGCCAACGTCCTGACTTTC.

The chain combines TRBV4-1 with TRBJ2-1, with 10 positions matching TRBD2. The V gene's germline CDR1 is MGHRA and CDR2 YSYEKL. This CDR3 contains 16 residues. Unmatched junction bases numbered 5, after V lost 4 bases and J lost 2 bases. CDR3: CASSPGSGGAYNEQFF. The DNA for the CDR3 is TGCGCCAGCAGCCCCGGGAGCGGGGGGGCCTACAATGAGCAGTTCTTC.

This clonotype was seen ten or more times. V is TRBV5-5 and J is TRBJ2-2, with D perhaps TRBD2 (6 bases). The CDR3 contains 14 residues. CDR1 is SGHKS, CDR2 YYEKEE, per germline (reference sequence). The V end lost 4 bases, the J end lost 6 bases, and 13 bases lay between the germline ends. The CDR3 region has the DNA TGTGCCAGCAGCCCTTCCGGGGGAGCCGGGGAGCTGTTTTTT. It codes for CASSPSGGAGELFF.

The rearrangement joins TRBV20-1 to TRBJ2-1, with D possibly TRBD2 on 6 matching bases. The CDR3 is 14 amino acids. Germline CDR1 and CDR2: DFQATT and SNEGSKA (reference sequence). The CDR3 sequence is CSASASAGSDEQFF. CDR3 nucleotide sequence: TGCAGCGCCTCCGCTAGCGCCGGTAGCGATGAGCAGTTCTTC.

This clonotype was counted a few times. This sequence joins TRBV7-9 and TRBJ2-1; D unclear. CDR1 is SEHNR and CDR2 is FQNEAQ in the germline V gene (reference sequence). V dropped 4 bases and J dropped 9 bases, with 10 bases sitting between them. This CDR3 has 12 amino acids. CDR3 DNA sequence: TGTGCCAGCAGCTCTATCGATGTTGAGCAGTTCTTC. This codes for CASSSIDVEQFF.

This clonotype has at least ten counts. The chain is built from TRBV4-2 and TRBJ1-6; tentatively, D is TRBD1 (5 bases). This CDR3 is 14 amino acids long. Trimming cost V 2 bases and J 8 bases, with 10 bases left between them. Looked up from germline, CDR1 is LGHNA and CDR2 is YNFKEQ. CDR3 DNA: TGTGCCAGCAGCCAACCTGGGGGGGATTCACCCCTCCACTTT. Translating gives CASSQPGGDSPLHF.

This clonotype turned up a few times. The chain has TRBV5-1 and TRBJ2-7; D gene ambiguous. Germline loops: CDR1 SGHRS, CDR2 YFSETQ. The CDR3 runs 12 residues. V lost 0 bases, J lost 3 bases, and 4 bases lay in between. The CDR3 region has the DNA TGCGCCAGCAGCTTGGAGGGCTACGAGCAGTACGTC. Protein sequence: CASSLEGYEQYV.

The CDR3 region is CASSWMIAEDTQYF. The DNA of the CDR3 is TGTGCCAGCAGCTGGATGATAGCAGAGGATACGCAGTATTTT. The V and J genes are TRBV5-6 and TRBJ2-3, with D hard to call. Germline V gene data show CDR1 as SGHDT and CDR2 as YYEEEE. The CDR3 length is 14 residues. The ends were cut back, 3 bases at V and 6 bases at J, with 14 bases in the middle.

V and J are TRBV6-2 or TRBV6-3 and TRBJ2-7; 8 bases line up with TRBD1. Germline CDR1 is MNHEY and CDR2 is SVGEGT. The CDR3 spans 15 residues. The V gene end was trimmed by 5 bases and the J gene end by 0 bases; junction bases not matched to a gene: 6. The CDR3 protein is CASSADRESSYEQYF. The CDR3 DNA reads as TGTGCCAGCAGTGCGGACAGGGAAAGCTCCTACGAGCAGTACTTC.

The V call is TRBV4-3, the J call TRBJ1-4; D is unresolved. The V gene lost 4 bases and the J gene lost 3 bases, with 12 bases spanning the gap. The germline CDR1 and CDR2 sequences are LGHNA and YSLEER. This CDR3 spans 15 amino acids. The CDR3 sequence: CASSRASGANEKLFF. DNA of the CDR3: TGCGCCAGCAGCCGAGCATCAGGAGCTAATGAAAAACTGTTTTTT.